One and the same sample provided the 27 T cell receptor beta chains below, sequenced in a study of blood T cell repertoires in COVID-19. TCRdb's table, derived via immunoSEQ multiplex PCR, lists solely in-frame clones and lacks some. The sample lists fewer than 350,000 clones, about nine tenths occurring once. The sequenced sample was peripheral blood. Receptor source: a woman under 40 with COVID-19, enrolled during active disease.

The chain is built from TRBV16 and TRBJ1-1; 11 positions match TRBD1. This CDR3 is 16 amino acids long. CDR1 is KGHSY and CDR2 is FQNENV in the germline V gene. Trimming cost V 1 base and J 5 bases; bases outside gene matches: 6. The CDR3 loop reads CASSQWGGQGATEAFF. Written as DNA, the CDR3 is TGTGCCAGCAGCCAATGGGGAGGACAGGGGGCGACTGAAGCTTTCTTT. The full variable domain, with the rest looked up from reference TRBV16 and TRBJ1-1, is GEEVAQTPKHLVRGEGQKAKLYCAPIKGHSYVFWYQQVLKNEFKFLISFQNENVFDETGMPKERFSAKCLPNSPCSLEIQATKLEDSAVYFCASSQWGGQGATEAFFGQGTRLTVV.

This CDR3 reads CASSQALRGSMNTEAFF. The CDR3 region has the DNA TGTGCCAGCAGCCAAGCCCTCAGGGGGAGCATGAACACTGAAGCTTTCTTT. The chain recombines TRBV3-1 (or the pseudogene TRBV3-2) with TRBJ1-1, with 7 bases aligning to TRBD1. Germline V CDR1 and CDR2: LGHDT, YNNKEL (reference sequence). The J segment lost 0 bases and the V segment lost 1 base, leaving 8 bases of the junction unmatched. The CDR3 is 17 amino acids.

The chain employs TRBV7-2 and TRBJ2-1, with 10 bases identical to TRBD2. Trimming took 2 bases from V and 7 from J; bases not matched to a gene: 5. Germline V gene lookup returns CDR1 SGHTA and CDR2 FQGNSA. The CDR3 has 15 residues. The CDR3 sequence: CASSLSSGGSNEQFF. The CDR3 bases are TGTGCCAGCAGCTTATCTAGCGGGGGTTCAAATGAGCAGTTCTTC. The complete variable domain, with remaining parts taken from reference TRBV7-2 and TRBJ2-1, reads GAGVSQSPSNKVTEKGKDVELRCDPISGHTALYWYRQSLGQGLEFLIYFQGNSAPDKSGLPSDRFSAERTGGSVSTLTIQRTQQEDSAVYLCASSLSSGGSNEQFFGPGTRLTVL.

The chain is built from TRBV9 and TRBJ2-3; TRBD2 matches 12 bases. The trim removed 0 bases at V and 9 bases at J, leaving 11 bases unmatched. The CDR3 loop spans 17 amino acids. CDR1 SGDLS and CDR2 YYNGEE come from the germline V gene. Here the CDR3 DNA reads TGTGCCAGCAGCGTAGCTACTAGCGGGGGGTCCCGCTGGACGCAGTATTTT. Translation: CASSVATSGGSRWTQYF.

V usage is TRBV19 and J usage is TRBJ2-1, with 7 bases fitting TRBD1. Germline values: CDR1 LNHDA, CDR2 SQIVND (reference sequence). CDR3 length: 14 amino acids. With V trimmed by 3 bases and J by 8 bases, 7 bases remained unmatched. CDR3 sequence reads: CASSIQRQGDEQFF. The CDR3, as DNA: TGTGCCAGTAGTATTCAGCGGCAGGGGGATGAGCAGTTCTTC.

The CDR3, as DNA: TGTGCCAGCTCTCCGGACAGGGTAATATACTATGGCTACACCTTC. As protein: CASSPDRVIYYGYTF. The chain couples TRBV5-5 to TRBJ1-2, with TRBD1 matching over 8 bases. The V gene's germline CDR1 is SGHKS and CDR2 YYEKEE (reference sequence). The CDR3 has 15 residues. The ends lost 7 bases at V and 3 bases at J; junction bases unmatched: 11. Complete variable domain (other parts from reference TRBV5-5 and TRBJ1-2): DAGVTQSPTHLIKTRGQQVTLRCSPISGHKSVSWYQQVLGQGPQFIFQYYEKEERGRGNFPDRFSARQFPNYSSELNVNALLLGDSALYLCASSPDRVIYYGYTFGSGTRLTVV.

J is TRBJ2-7 and V is TRBV5-5; tentatively, D is TRBD2 (6 bases). Trimming left V 0 bases short and J 4 bases short, with 23 bases between. This CDR3 is 18 amino acids long. In germline, CDR1 is SGHKS, CDR2 YYEKEE (reference sequence). CDR3 region: CASSLEESVLPGRYEQYF. The CDR3 bases are TGTGCCAGCAGCTTGGAAGAGTCGGTCCTCCCGGGGAGGTACGAGCAGTACTTC.

This rearrangement joins TRBV27 to TRBJ2-1; D perhaps matches TRBD1 (5 bases). The V end was cut by 3 bases, the J end by 1 base, with 13 bases between. CDR3 length equals 16 residues. The V gene's germline CDR1 is MNHEY and CDR2 SMNVEV (reference sequence). DNA of the CDR3: TGTGCCAGCAGTTTCCTCCACTCAGGGTCCTACAATGAGCAGTTCTTC. This encodes CASSFLHSGSYNEQFF.

The gene calls are TRBV20-1 and TRBJ2-7; no clear D gene. The V and J ends lost 3 bases and 2 bases respectively, with 8 bases between them. CDR3 length: 12 residues. CDR1 DFQATT and CDR2 SNEGSKA come from the germline V gene (reference sequence). CDR3 region: CSASPATYEQYF. The CDR3, as DNA: TGCAGTGCTAGTCCCGCTACCTACGAGCAGTACTTC.

The chain combines TRBV6-5 with TRBJ2-7, with D maybe TRBD1 (6 bases). V shed 7 bases and J shed 6 bases, with 22 bases lying between them. The CDR3 runs to 15 residues. The germline CDR1 and CDR2 sequences are MNHEY and SVGAGI. CDR3 region: CASTWTAIYQAEQYF. The CDR3 DNA is TGTGCCAGCACTTGGACAGCTATTTATCAGGCCGAGCAGTACTTC.

The rearrangement links TRBV4-1 to TRBJ1-1, with TRBD1 as a possible D gene (5 bases). V was clipped by 1 base and J by 3 bases, with 12 bases between them. In germline, CDR1 is MGHRA, CDR2 YSYEKL. The CDR3 totals 15 residues. Here the CDR3 DNA reads TGCGCCAGCAGCCAAGCCTCGGGACTTTACACTGAAGCTTTCTTT. As protein: CASSQASGLYTEAFF.

V and J are TRBV6-5 and TRBJ1-1, with 7 bases fitting TRBD1. The CDR3 sequence is 14 residues long. The V gene end was trimmed by 6 bases and the J gene end by 8 bases; junction bases not matched to a gene: 12. CDR1 and CDR2 from the germline V gene are MNHEY and SVGAGI. The DNA for the CDR3 is TGTGCCAGCAGCTACACAGGGGAGGTAGGGGAAGCTTTCTTT. It specifies CASSYTGEVGEAFF.

J is TRBJ1-5 and V is TRBV7-9, with D tentatively TRBD1 (5 bases). The CDR3 runs to 12 residues. CDR1 and CDR2 from the germline V gene are SEHNR and FQNEAQ (reference sequence). V was pared by 2 bases and J by 7 bases, with 6 bases between. The CDR3 protein is CASSLRGQPQHF. CDR3 nucleotide sequence: TGTGCCAGCAGCTTAAGGGGACAGCCCCAGCATTTT.

V gene TRBV7-2 combines with J gene TRBJ2-7; 7 bases line up with TRBD1. The V segment lost 5 bases and the J segment 5 bases; nucleotides outside the gene matches: 3. The CDR3 is made up of 12 amino acids. Germline-derived CDR1 and CDR2 are SGHTA and FQGNSA. The CDR3 protein is CASSMGQNEQYF. In DNA, the CDR3 is TGTGCCAGCAGCATGGGACAGAACGAGCAGTACTTC.

V gene TRBV6-5 combines with J gene TRBJ1-1, with 7 bases that match TRBD1. Looked up from germline, CDR1 is MNHEY and CDR2 is SVGAGI. The CDR3 loop spans 13 amino acids. V shed 4 bases, J shed 5 bases, and the junction held 4 bases outside the gene matches. This CDR3 reads CASSSGGRTEAFF. The CDR3 nucleotides read TGTGCCAGCAGTTCAGGGGGACGGACTGAAGCTTTCTTT.

This clone was counted between two and nine times. The V gene is TRBV6-5, the J gene TRBJ2-2; D call uncertain. Germline values: CDR1 MNHEY, CDR2 SVGAGI. Between the trimmed V and J ends, which lost 7 bases and 1 base, there was a span of 10 bases. The CDR3 is 14 amino acids. CDR3: CASTSFGNTGELFF. Here the CDR3 DNA reads TGTGCCAGCACCTCCTTCGGGAACACCGGGGAGCTGTTTTTT.

The chain uses TRBV2 and TRBJ1-4, with 9 bases identical to TRBD1. The germline CDR1 and CDR2 sequences are SNHLY and FYNNEI. The CDR3 runs 14 residues. V lost 6 bases, J lost 7 bases, and 6 bases stayed unmatched. The CDR3 nucleotides read TGTGCCAGCAGATCGACAGGGGGTGGTGAAAAACTGTTTTTT. This translates into CASRSTGGGEKLFF. The full variable domain, its missing parts supplied by reference TRBV2 and TRBJ1-4, is EPEVTQTPSHQVTQMGQEVILRCVPISNHLYFYWYRQILGQKVEFLVSFYNNEISEKSEIFDDQFSVERPDGSNFTLKIRSTKLEDSAMYFCASRSTGGGEKLFFGSGTQLSVL.

The chain recombines TRBV7-9 with TRBJ2-3; tentative D call: TRBD1 (6 bases). V was clipped by 7 bases and J by 0 bases, with 17 bases between them. The germline gives CDR1 SEHNR, CDR2 FQNEAQ (reference sequence). The CDR3 totals 16 residues. The CDR3 sequence: CASIVMGHHSTDTQYF. The CDR3 DNA is TGTGCCAGCATCGTTATGGGACACCATAGCACAGATACGCAGTATTTT.

This clone has only one observation. The chain recombines TRBV6-1 with TRBJ1-2; a possible D gene is TRBD1 (5 bases). The germline V gene has CDR1 MNHNS and CDR2 SASEGT. CDR3 size: 16 residues. Trimming left V 0 bases short and J 13 bases short, with 24 bases between. CDR3 in amino acids: CASSEALHMLTGRPTF. DNA of the CDR3: TGTGCCAGCAGTGAAGCGCTCCATATGCTTACAGGACGGCCCACCTTC.

The genes are TRBV5-6 and TRBJ1-1, with 8 positions matching TRBD1. Germline CDR1 reads SGHDT; CDR2 reads YYEEEE. V dropped 4 bases and J dropped 5; count of bases not matched to a gene: 13. The CDR3 contains 16 residues. The CDR3: CASSIRQGTSTTEAFF. CDR3 nucleotide sequence: TGTGCCAGCAGCATTCGACAGGGGACTTCAACGACTGAAGCTTTCTTT.

The genes are TRBV30 and TRBJ2-3; TRBD2 agrees at 11 bases. With V trimmed by 0 bases and J by 6 bases, 11 bases remained unmatched. CDR3 length: 17 residues. Germline CDR1 reads GTSNPN; CDR2 reads SVGIG (reference sequence). The CDR3 sequence is CAWSVPRLAGGRDTQYF. The CDR3 coding sequence is TGTGCCTGGAGTGTCCCTCGTTTAGCGGGGGGGCGGGATACGCAGTATTTT.

V is TRBV5-8 and J is TRBJ1-2; perhaps TRBD1 as D (5 bases). CDR3 length: 16 amino acids. CDR1 SGHTS and CDR2 YDEGEE come from the germline V gene. V dropped 4 bases and J dropped 1 base, with 17 bases sitting between them. This CDR3 is CASSPWGRPVNYGYTF. The DNA of the CDR3 is TGTGCCAGCAGCCCCTGGGGCCGACCGGTTAACTATGGCTACACCTTC.

This rearrangement joins TRBV6-5 to TRBJ1-5; D may be TRBD1 (5 bases). Trimming left V 0 bases short and J 5 bases short, with 8 bases between. CDR1 MNHEY and CDR2 SVGAGI come from the germline V gene. The CDR3 loop spans 14 amino acids. The CDR3 nucleotides read TGTGCCAGCAGTTACTCGTCAGGGTATCAGCCCCAGCATTTT. Its translation: CASSYSSGYQPQHF.

The rearrangement links TRBV27 to TRBJ1-4; the match to TRBD1 covers 9 bases. The germline CDR1 and CDR2 sequences are MNHEY and SMNVEV (reference sequence). Unmatched junction bases numbered 8, after V lost 5 bases and J lost 7 bases. The CDR3 contains 15 residues. CDR3 region: CASSLWTGEGEKLFF. In nucleotides, the CDR3 is TGTGCCAGCAGTCTTTGGACAGGGGAGGGTGAAAAACTGTTTTTT.

For the CDR3, the DNA is TGTGCCAGCAGTTTACTGGGACAGAGTGAGCCCCAGCATTTT. Protein product: CASSLLGQSEPQHF. The chain has TRBV27 and TRBJ1-5, with 7 bases fitting TRBD1. There are 14 residues in the CDR3. Trimming cost V 2 bases and J 8 bases; bases outside gene matches: 6. The germline CDR1 and CDR2 sequences are MNHEY and SMNVEV (reference sequence).

This clone came up a few times. The chain joins TRBV7-9 to TRBJ2-1; D not resolved. The CDR3 is 11 residues long. Germline V CDR1 and CDR2: SEHNR, FQNEAQ (reference sequence). The V end was cut by 3 bases, the J end by 8 bases, with 5 bases between. Here the CDR3 reads CASSFSYEQFF. The CDR3 DNA is TGTGCCAGCAGCTTTTCCTATGAGCAGTTCTTC.

The chain has TRBV27 and TRBJ1-1; D call uncertain. With 4 bases removed from V and 0 bases from J, the gap between germline ends came to 15 bases. The CDR3 is 16 residues long. CDR1 and CDR2 from the germline V gene are MNHEY and SMNVEV (reference sequence). CDR3 DNA: TGTGCCAGCAGTTACAAAGCTGGGCCCATGAACACTGAAGCTTTCTTT. Residues: CASSYKAGPMNTEAFF.